The present T cell receptor beta chain was sequenced within a study of regulatory T cells in long-lasting Graves disease. According to the study, TCR beta libraries were built with iRepertoire HTBI primers and CDR3-region Arm-PCR. Via MiXCR, TCRdb re-called the multiplex PCR reads, giving one row per CDR3 protein. The sample comprises 300,000 to 400,000 distinct CDR3 sequences, around a fifth of which are singletons, and about 29% rests with the top ten. Time point given: persistent/refractory GD, antithyroid drugs over 5 years with positive TRAb. The TCR library was made from RNA extracted from PBMCs. Graves' disease diagnosis relied on American Thyroid Association guidelines. A volume of 9 to 9.5 milliliters of peripheral blood was collected in EDTA tubes. V lost 6 bases to trimming and J lost 7 bases, with 7 bases between them. CDR3 length equals 12 residues. From germline, CDR1 is SEHNR and CDR2 FQNEAQ (reference sequence).

This clonotype has ten or more counts. This receptor was taken from a female donor with Graves disease. The source was peripheral blood mononuclear cells (PBMCs), collected when the disease was refractory, from a patient treated with antithyroid drugs. This chain links TRBV7-9 with TRBJ1-6; D call uncertain. The CDR3 is CASRLTNSPLHF. The CDR3 nucleotides are TGTGCCAGCAGATTGACAAATTCACCCCTCCACTTT.